These 3 T cell receptor beta chains share one sample of origin, sequenced in a study of blood T cell repertoires in COVID-19 (dated by TCRdb to the early 2020s). Library method: the immunoSEQ multiplex PCR assay. This is the immuneACCESS table as TCRdb keeps it, with only in-frame sequences that have V and J called. A part of the clones is gone; compared with another copy, unresolved V genes explain less than half, and the rest is unexplained. This sample holds about 35,000 clones; 65% to 85% were observed only once. The top ten clonotypes cover approximately 11% of the sample. What was sequenced was peripheral blood. These receptors were collected from a man between 60 and 75 years old in a cohort sampled during active COVID-19.

The chain combines TRBV28 with TRBJ2-5; no clear D. CDR3 length equals 15 residues. Trimming took 6 bases from V and 5 from J, leaving 19 bases between them. Looked up from germline, CDR1 is MDHEN and CDR2 is SYDVKM. The CDR3 DNA sequence: TGTGCCAGCAGCCCCTACTCTTCGGTTATGGAGACCCAGTACTTC. This gives the protein CASSPYSSVMETQYF. Complete variable domain (other parts from reference TRBV28 and TRBJ2-5): DVKVTQSSRYLVKRTGEKVFLECVQDMDHENMFWYRQDPGLGLRLIYFSYDVKMKEKGDIPEGYSVSREKKERFSLILESASTNQTSMYLCASSPYSSVMETQYFGPGTRLLVL.

Here the CDR3 reads CASSQVGGILYEQYF. CDR3 in DNA: TGTGCCAGCAGCCAAGTGGGCGGGATCCTCTACGAGCAGTACTTC. V is TRBV14 and J is TRBJ2-7, with D maybe TRBD2 (6 bases). The CDR3 spans 15 residues. CDR1 and CDR2 from the germline V gene are SGHDN and FVKESK. The V end lost 1 base, the J end lost 3 bases, and 13 bases lay between the germline ends.

This sequence joins TRBV6-2 or TRBV6-3 and TRBJ2-7; D is perhaps TRBD1 (5 bases). Trimming left V 6 bases short and J 3 bases short, with 9 bases between. Looked up from germline, CDR1 is MNHEY and CDR2 is SVGEGT. The CDR3 covers 12 residues. This CDR3 reads CASSPQGYEQYF. The CDR3 DNA reads as TGTGCCAGCAGCCCCCAGGGCTACGAGCAGTACTTC.